This T cell receptor (beta chain) was captured by sequencing in a study of T cell changes during pregnancy in multiple sclerosis. Clones were read by immunoSEQ multiplex PCR, and TCRdb kept only the in-frame ones, dropping some. The sample holds tens of thousands of clones, around 90% seen once. CDR1 is LNHDA and CDR2 is SQIVND in the germline V gene (reference sequence). The CDR3 runs 12 residues. The junction had 3 bases not matched to a gene; V was cut back by 5 bases and J by 7 bases. The sequencing here drew on CD4+ T cells from peripheral blood mononuclear cells, taken after pregnancy. The chain is built from TRBV19 and TRBJ1-2, with TRBD1 matching over 8 bases. The sequence was obtained from a female donor in good health, enrolled as a control in a pregnancy study. Here the CDR3 DNA reads TGTGCCAGTAGTCAGACAGGGGTTGGCTACACCTTC. Translating gives CASSQTGVGYTF. The full variable domain, its missing parts supplied by reference TRBV19 and TRBJ1-2, is DGGITQSPKYLFRKEGQNVTLSCEQNLNHDAMYWYRQDPGQGLRLIYYSQIVNDFQKGDIAEGYSVSREKKESFPLTVTSAQKNPTAFYLCASSQTGVGYTFGSGTRLTVV.